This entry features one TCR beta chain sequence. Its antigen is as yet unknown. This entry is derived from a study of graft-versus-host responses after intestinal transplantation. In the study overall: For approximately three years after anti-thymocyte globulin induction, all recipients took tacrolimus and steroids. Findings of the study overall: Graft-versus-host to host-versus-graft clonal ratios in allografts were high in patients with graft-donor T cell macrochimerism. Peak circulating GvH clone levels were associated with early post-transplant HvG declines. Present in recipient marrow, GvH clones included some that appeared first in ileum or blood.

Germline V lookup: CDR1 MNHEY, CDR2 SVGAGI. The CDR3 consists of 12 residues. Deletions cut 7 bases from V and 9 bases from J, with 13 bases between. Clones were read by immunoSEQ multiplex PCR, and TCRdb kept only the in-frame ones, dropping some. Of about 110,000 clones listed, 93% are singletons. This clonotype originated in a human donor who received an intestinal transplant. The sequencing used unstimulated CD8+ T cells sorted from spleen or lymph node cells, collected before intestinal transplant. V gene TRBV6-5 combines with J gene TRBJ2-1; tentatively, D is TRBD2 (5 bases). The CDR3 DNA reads TGTGCCAGCACCCCCGGCGCGGGTGAGCAGTTCTTC. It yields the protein CASTPGAGEQFF.